Below are 31 T cell receptor beta chains sequenced from a single sample in a study of T cells in Graves' hyperthyroidism and ophthalmopathy. RNA transcripts gave rise to amplified TCR beta CDR3 regions. RT-PCR in the first round (using the HTBI primer set) targeted the TCR CDR3. TCRdb processed the multiplex PCR reads anew with MiXCR; each CDR3 protein has one entry. The table lists some 550,000 distinct CDR3 sequences, approximately 16% of them singletons, with about 3.5% in the top ten. Sample: blood. All receptors derive from a woman aged 40 to 50 with Graves' ophthalmopathy.

This clonotype showed up many times. This chain uses TRBV19 with TRBJ1-2, with a tentative D call TRBD1 (6 bases). V was trimmed by 9 bases and J by 2 bases, leaving 13 bases between them. Germline CDR1 and CDR2: LNHDA and SQIVND (reference sequence). The CDR3 length is 13 residues. This CDR3 reads CASSRDTNYGYTF. The CDR3 DNA is TGTGCCAGCAGTCGGGACACGAACTATGGCTACACCTTC.

This clonotype was recorded many times. The chain combines TRBV2 with TRBJ2-1, with D uncertain. The CDR3 runs 14 residues. CDR1 is SNHLY and CDR2 is FYNNEI in the germline V gene. The V and J ends lost 7 bases and 7 bases respectively, with 17 bases between them. The CDR3 reads CASKGGPIANEQFF. For the CDR3, the DNA is TGTGCCAGCAAGGGCGGTCCCATTGCAAATGAGCAGTTCTTC.

Only a few counts were recorded for this clonotype. The rearrangement links TRBV9 to TRBJ2-1; 12 bases fit TRBD2. With 3 bases clipped from V and 5 bases from J, the junction kept 3 bases outside the gene matches. Germline V lookup: CDR1 SGDLS, CDR2 YYNGEE. CDR3 size: 15 residues. The CDR3 sequence: CASSARTSGNNEQFF. CDR3 bases: TGTGCCAGCAGCGCACGGACTAGCGGGAACAATGAGCAGTTCTTC.

This clonotype was seen only a few times. The V gene is TRBV19, the J gene TRBJ2-1; D is unresolved. V dropped 5 bases and J dropped 6 bases, with 14 bases sitting between them. This CDR3 has 14 residues. The germline V gene encodes CDR1 LNHDA and CDR2 SQIVND (reference sequence). CDR3 in amino acids: CASSPFDLGNEQFF. The DNA of the CDR3 is TGTGCCAGTAGTCCTTTTGACCTTGGCAATGAGCAGTTCTTC. The full variable domain, with the rest looked up from reference TRBV19 and TRBJ2-1, is DGGITQSPKYLFRKEGQNVTLSCEQNLNHDAMYWYRQDPGQGLRLIYYSQIVNDFQKGDIAEGYSVSREKKESFPLTVTSAQKNPTAFYLCASSPFDLGNEQFFGPGTRLTVL.

As regards this clonotype: A much larger clone differs by one base, so this may be a read error. V is TRBV20-1 and J is TRBJ1-1; TRBD1 agrees at 9 bases. Germline values: CDR1 DFQATT, CDR2 SNEGSKA (reference sequence). The ends lost 3 bases at V and 5 bases at J; junction bases unmatched: 10. The CDR3 contains 15 residues. The CDR3 DNA sequence: TGCAGTGCTAGGGGGGCCACAGGGGGCTCTACTGAAGCTTTCTTT. Its protein is CSARGATGGSTEAFF.

This clonotype has at least ten counts. The chain couples TRBV11-2 to TRBJ2-1; D ambiguous. Germline CDR1 and CDR2: SGHAT and FQNNGV. Trimming took off 8 bases at V and 3 bases at J, with 20 bases between the two ends. The CDR3 extends over 16 amino acids. The CDR3 is CASAGRPSGVYNEQFF. CDR3 coding DNA: TGTGCCAGCGCCGGCAGGCCGAGTGGAGTCTACAATGAGCAGTTCTTC.

The chain uses TRBV7-9 and TRBJ2-5, with D maybe TRBD2 (5 bases). Germline-derived CDR1 and CDR2 are SEHNR and FQNEAQ (reference sequence). Trimming stripped 4 bases from V and 1 base from J, with 13 bases between. The CDR3 extends over 15 amino acids. The CDR3: CASSSPVGVQETQYF. The DNA for the CDR3 is TGTGCCAGCAGCTCTCCTGTGGGAGTCCAAGAGACCCAGTACTTC.

This clonotype was picked up many times. The chain joins TRBV2 to TRBJ1-5, with TRBD1 matching 7 bases. The CDR3 is made up of 13 amino acids. Germline V CDR1 and CDR2: SNHLY, FYNNEI. V lost 4 bases and J lost 10; bases outside the gene matches: 7. CDR3 sequence: CASSGQGIVPQHF. The CDR3 nucleotides are TGTGCCAGCAGTGGACAGGGTATCGTCCCCCAGCATTTT.

With respect to this clonotype: This sequence may be a read error, since a much larger clone differs from it by one base. The chain is built from TRBV18 and TRBJ1-1; 7 bases match TRBD1. V shed 5 bases, J shed 3 bases, and the junction held 6 bases outside the gene matches. Germline V gene sequence: CDR1 KGHSH, CDR2 LQKENI. The CDR3 loop spans 14 amino acids. CDR3 sequence reads: CASSTGTADTEAFF. DNA for the CDR3: TGTGCCAGCTCAACCGGGACAGCGGACACTGAAGCTTTCTTT. Filled out from reference TRBV18 and TRBJ1-1, the complete variable domain reads NAGVMQNPRHLVRRRGQEARLRCSPMKGHSHVYWYRQLPEEGLKFMVYLQKENIIDESGMPKERFSAEFPKEGPSILRIQQVVRGDSAAYFCASSTGTADTEAFFGQGTRLTVV.

This clonotype was seen a handful of times. V and J are TRBV6-5 and TRBJ1-4, with D hard to call. V was shortened by 2 bases and J by 5 bases, with 9 bases between the two germline ends. CDR1 is MNHEY, CDR2 SVGAGI, per germline. This CDR3 spans 14 amino acids. The CDR3 reads CASSYARGNEKLFF. CDR3 sequence (DNA): TGTGCCAGCAGTTACGCGCGGGGAAATGAAAAACTGTTTTTT.

This clonotype was counted many times. The chain is built from TRBV2 and TRBJ2-7; D gene uncertain. Trimming removed 6 bases at V and 6 bases at J, with 9 bases between. The CDR3 loop spans 11 amino acids. From germline, CDR1 is SNHLY and CDR2 FYNNEI. In nucleotides, the CDR3 is TGTGCCAGCAGCGGTAGTTCCGAGCAGTACTTC. It yields the protein CASSGSSEQYF.

As regards this clonotype: The conserved phenylalanine or tryptophan normally closing the CDR3 is absent here, so this likely arose from a read error. The rearrangement joins TRBV7-2 to TRBJ1-3; D remains unclear. The germline V gene encodes CDR1 SGHTA and CDR2 FQGNSA. This CDR3 has 16 amino acids. Trimming cost V 5 bases and J 2 bases, with 16 bases left between them. The CDR3 bases are TGTGCCAGCAGCCTCCCCCACTCGGATCCTGGAAACACCATATATCTT. Translating gives CASSLPHSDPGNTIYL.

This clonotype was counted many times. The CDR3 loop is CASSPRDRGPYEQYF. The CDR3 bases are TGTGCCAGCAGCCCACGGGACCGGGGACCATACGAGCAGTACTTC. The rearrangement joins TRBV3-1 to TRBJ2-7; D possibly uses TRBD1 or TRBD2 (5 bases each). The CDR3 is 15 residues long. Germline lookup yields CDR1 LGHDT and CDR2 YNNKEL (reference sequence). Deletions cut 4 bases from V and 4 bases from J, with 17 bases between.

This clonotype has only a few counts. The chain employs TRBV28 and TRBJ2-7, with D perhaps TRBD1 or TRBD2 (5 bases each). V was trimmed by 5 bases and J by 2 bases, leaving 13 bases between them. This CDR3 contains 14 residues. Germline CDR1 and CDR2: MDHEN and SYDVKM. The CDR3 coding sequence is TGTGCCAGCAGTCCCGTGAGGGGCGCCTACGAGCAGTACTTC. It codes for CASSPVRGAYEQYF.

The J gene is TRBJ1-5, the V gene TRBV6-2 or TRBV6-3; D possibly corresponds to TRBD1 (5 bases). Germline V gene lookup returns CDR1 MNHEY and CDR2 SVGEGT. V was shortened by 5 bases and J by 4 bases, with 12 bases between the two germline ends. CDR3 size: 14 residues. CDR3 bases: TGTGCCAGCAGTGACTGGGGCAGTAATCAGCCCCAGCATTTT. Its protein is CASSDWGSNQPQHF.

Notes on this clonotype: A much larger clone differs by one base, so this may be a read error. The CDR3 region has the DNA TGTGCCAGCAGTGCCACAGGGGATTCTTCGTCGAACACTGAAGCTTTCTTT. Translating it yields CASSATGDSSSNTEAFF. J is TRBJ1-1 and V is TRBV6-1; 7 nucleotides align to TRBD1. V trimming: 4 bases; J trimming: 1 base; junction bases outside the gene matches: 12. The germline V gene encodes CDR1 MNHNS and CDR2 SASEGT. The CDR3 runs 17 residues.

At least ten counts were recorded for this clonotype. J is TRBJ2-1 and V is TRBV2; D could derive from TRBD1 or TRBD2 (5 bases each). The V gene lost 8 bases and the J gene lost 2 bases, with 13 bases spanning the gap. The CDR3 length is 14 residues. CDR1 SNHLY and CDR2 FYNNEI come from the germline V gene. The CDR3 reads CASVRDGPYNEQFF. Here the CDR3 DNA reads TGTGCCAGCGTCCGGGACGGGCCCTACAATGAGCAGTTCTTC.

This clonotype was counted many times. J is TRBJ1-2 and V is TRBV30; a possible D gene is TRBD1 (5 bases). The CDR3 length is 13 residues. Germline V gives CDR1 GTSNPN, CDR2 SVGIG (reference sequence). For the CDR3, the DNA is TGTGCTTTTGAGAGGGATGGTGGGGGAGGCTACACCTTC. Translation gives CAFERDGGGGYTF.

This clonotype was detected many times. CDR3 region: CASSMGQTSNQPQHF. In DNA form, the CDR3 reads TGTGCCAGCAGCATGGGACAGACTAGCAATCAGCCCCAGCATTTT. The J gene is TRBJ1-5, the V gene TRBV16; TRBD1 aligns across 7 bases. Germline trimming cut 5 bases from V and 0 bases from J; bases unmatched to any gene: 4. CDR3 length: 15 amino acids. Germline V lookup: CDR1 KGHSY, CDR2 FQNENV. Full variable domain (remainder filled in from reference TRBV16 and TRBJ1-5): GEEVAQTPKHLVRGEGQKAKLYCAPIKGHSYVFWYQQVLKNEFKFLISFQNENVFDETGMPKERFSAKCLPNSPCSLEIQATKLEDSAVYFCASSMGQTSNQPQHFGDGTRLSIL.

This CDR3 is CASSSERGRGEKLFF. The CDR3 DNA reads as TGTGCCAGCAGCTCGGAACGCGGGAGAGGAGAAAAACTGTTTTTT. This chain joins TRBV11-2 and TRBJ1-4, with D uncertain. The V gene lost 4 bases and the J gene lost 8 bases, with 17 bases spanning the gap. This CDR3 contains 15 residues. The V gene's germline CDR1 is SGHAT and CDR2 FQNNGV.

The rearrangement uses TRBV5-1 and TRBJ2-7; weak D call: TRBD1 (5 bases). With 0 bases removed from V and 3 bases from J, the gap between germline ends came to 13 bases. The CDR3 is 15 residues long. Looked up from germline, CDR1 is SGHRS and CDR2 is YFSETQ. In DNA form, the CDR3 reads TGCGCCAGCAGCTTGGCAGGGTATGGCGTCTACGAGCAGTACTTC. Encoded protein: CASSLAGYGVYEQYF.

Ten or more counts support this clonotype. The chain has TRBV13 and TRBJ1-1, with D possibly TRBD1 on 6 matching bases. Germline assignment: CDR1 PRHDT and CDR2 FYEKMQ (reference sequence). V was trimmed by 5 bases and J by 0 bases, leaving 13 bases between them. The CDR3 is made up of 15 amino acids. DNA for the CDR3: TGTGCCAGCAGCCCTAGGGGGGGGATGAACACTGAAGCTTTCTTT. This sequence encodes CASSPRGGMNTEAFF.

V is TRBV5-4 and J is TRBJ2-3; perhaps TRBD2 as D (5 bases). With 4 bases removed from V and 1 base from J, the gap between germline ends came to 16 bases. The CDR3 spans 16 residues. The germline gives CDR1 SGHNT, CDR2 YYREEE (reference sequence). The CDR3 DNA is TGTGCCAGCAGCCCCTTTGCGGGCCCTCGCACAGATACGCAGTATTTT. It encodes CASSPFAGPRTDTQYF.

This clonotype was detected ten times or more. This sequence joins TRBV20-1 and TRBJ1-1; 7 positions agree with TRBD1. The CDR3 runs to 11 residues. The V segment lost 7 bases and the J segment 7 bases; nucleotides outside the gene matches: 6. Per the germline V gene, CDR1 is DFQATT and CDR2 is SNEGSKA (reference sequence). The CDR3 sequence: CSVRGTVEAFF. The CDR3 DNA reads as TGCAGTGTCCGGGGGACAGTTGAAGCTTTCTTT.

This clonotype was picked up many times. The chain uses TRBV7-2 and TRBJ1-1, with D tentatively TRBD1 (6 bases). Germline V gene sequence: CDR1 SGHTA, CDR2 FQGNSA. V lost 2 bases and J lost 4, with 14 bases in between. CDR3 length: 15 residues. Here the CDR3 reads CASSLRGAGVTEAFF. In DNA, the CDR3 is TGTGCCAGCAGCTTACGGGGGGCGGGAGTCACTGAAGCTTTCTTT.

This chain connects TRBV5-1 to TRBJ2-2; the match to TRBD1 covers 12 bases. CDR3 length: 16 residues. V lost 3 bases and J lost 7; bases outside the gene matches: 7. In germline, CDR1 is SGHRS, CDR2 YFSETQ. The CDR3 DNA reads as TGCGCCAGCAGCTCCCGGGGGACAGGGGGCATCGGGGAGCTGTTTTTT. Its translation is CASSSRGTGGIGELFF.

V is TRBV6-1 and J is TRBJ1-5; D possibly corresponds to TRBD1 (5 bases). The CDR3 extends over 16 amino acids. Germline V gives CDR1 MNHNS, CDR2 SASEGT. The germline V and J ends were trimmed by 6 bases and 0 bases, with 15 bases remaining between them. CDR3 region: CASSLRGPNSNQPQHF. The CDR3 coding sequence is TGTGCCAGCAGCCTCCGGGGCCCTAATAGCAATCAGCCCCAGCATTTT.

The genes are TRBV6-5 and TRBJ1-2; unclear D gene. Germline-derived CDR1 and CDR2 are MNHEY and SVGAGI. The CDR3 covers 14 residues. Between the trimmed V and J ends, which lost 0 bases and 4 bases, there was a span of 9 bases. DNA of the CDR3: TGTGCCAGCAGTTACTCGTCATCCTCCTATGGCTACACCTTC. It codes for CASSYSSSSYGYTF.

This sequence joins TRBV20-1 and TRBJ2-2; the match to TRBD2 covers 12 bases. The germline CDR1 and CDR2 sequences are DFQATT and SNEGSKA (reference sequence). The V and J ends lost 0 bases and 5 bases, in that order; junction bases with no gene match: 4. This CDR3 has 16 residues. CDR3 DNA sequence: TGCAGTGCTAGAGAGAGTCTAGCGGGAGGGACCGGGGAGCTGTTTTTT. This codes for CSARESLAGGTGELFF.

This chain joins TRBV20-1 and TRBJ2-1; 10 nucleotides match TRBD2. V dropped 5 bases and J dropped 5; count of bases not matched to a gene: 12. The CDR3 extends over 16 amino acids. Germline V gene data show CDR1 as DFQATT and CDR2 as SNEGSKA (reference sequence). The CDR3 region is CSALPTAGGLNNEQFF. The CDR3 DNA follows: TGCAGTGCTTTACCCACAGCGGGAGGGCTAAACAATGAGCAGTTCTTC.

On this clonotype: This may stem from a read error, because a much larger clone lies one nucleotide away. The chain combines TRBV3-1 with TRBJ1-1, with a weak D call TRBD1 (6 bases). Deletions cut 1 base from V and 9 bases from J, with 9 bases between. Germline V CDR1 and CDR2: LGHDT, YNNKEL (reference sequence). The CDR3 is made up of 12 amino acids. Here the CDR3 DNA reads TGTGCCAGCAGCCAAGCAGGGGAGAAAGCTTTCTTT. Translated, it gives CASSQAGEKAFF.